This is a list of T cell receptor beta chains from one sample in a study of high-grade serous ovarian cancer treatment subgroups. The protocol was immunoSEQ multiplex PCR, while the TCRdb copy is restricted to in-frame clones and leaves out a portion. Of about 10,000 clones listed, about 63% are singletons. Sequenced material: tumor tissue. These TCRs come from a human donor with high-grade serous ovarian cancer. Both conserved end residues are part of each CDR3. D genes are given only for firm matches. Rows give clone size only sometimes, using once, few, many, or a class for an expanded clone.

clone_size	v_call	j_call	d_call	cdr3_nt	cdr3_aa
.	TRBV11-2	TRBJ2-7	TRBD2	TGTGCCAGCAGCAAGGGGACTAGCGGACCGTCCTACGAGCAGTACTTC	CASSKGTSGPSYEQYF
.	TRBV28	TRBJ1-2	.	TGTGCCAGCAAAAGTCCCTCCGTTGGATTGGAGACCTATGGCTACACCTTC	CASKSPSVGLETYGYTF
.	TRBV7-2	TRBJ1-6	TRBD1	TGTGCCAGCAGCTTAGGCCCGGACAGGGAGCTGTCACCCCTCCACTTT	CASSLGPDRELSPLHF
.	TRBV7-3	TRBJ1-2	.	TGTGCCAGCAGCTTAGGGGGGCGGGGTGGCTACACCTTC	CASSLGGRGGYTF
.	TRBV7-9	TRBJ1-5	.	TGTGCCAGCAGCTTAAGTCCCGATCAGCCCCAGCATTTT	CASSLSPDQPQHF
.	TRBV28	TRBJ2-1	.	TGTGCCAGCAGTTCCGGGCAGGACTACAATGAGCAGTTCTTC	CASSSGQDYNEQFF
few	TRBV11-1	TRBJ2-7	.	TGTGCCAGCAGCCTGGGGGCGGGCCGAACCTACGAGCAGTACTTC	CASSLGAGRTYEQYF
few	TRBV5-4	TRBJ1-6	.	TGTGCCAGCAGCTTGGTAGGGGAGAATTCACCCCTCCACTTT	CASSLVGENSPLHF
.	TRBV4-2	TRBJ1-5	TRBD1	TGTGCCAGCAGCCAAGGGAACAGGGGGCGCGATCAGCCCCAGCATTTT	CASSQGNRGRDQPQHF
.	TRBV6-1	TRBJ2-3	.	TGTGCCAGCAGTGATGCGGGCCCTCTTCGCACAGATACGCAGTATTTT	CASSDAGPLRTDTQYF
few	TRBV18	TRBJ2-1	.	TGTGCCAGCTCACCGGGGGAAGATGAGCAGTTCTTC	CASSPGEDEQFF
.	TRBV5-8	TRBJ2-7	.	TGTGCCAGCAGACCGAAACCGGGCCACCAAGGGGGAACTTACGAGCAGTACTTC	CASRPKPGHQGGTYEQYF
.	TRBV9	TRBJ1-3	.	TGTGCCAGCAGCGTAGACGTCAGGGACTCTGGAAACACCATATATTTT	CASSVDVRDSGNTIYF
.	TRBV19	TRBJ1-1	TRBD1	TGTGCCAGTAATCCGACAGGGGTGGGGACTGAAGCTTTCTTT	CASNPTGVGTEAFF
.	TRBV4-1	TRBJ2-1	TRBD2	TGCGCCAGCAGCCACCCCACTAGCGGGCCCTCCTACAATGAGCAGTTCTTC	CASSHPTSGPSYNEQFF
.	TRBV15	TRBJ2-4	.	TGTGCCACCAGCAAGGGGCACATTCAGTACTTC	CATSKGHIQYF
.	TRBV7-8	TRBJ1-1	.	TGTGCCAGCAGCCCGATTCGAACTGAAGCTTTCTTT	CASSPIRTEAFF
.	TRBV6-1	TRBJ2-2	TRBD1	TGTGCCATCAGATCGGGACAGCCGAACACCGGGGAGCTGTTTTTT	CAIRSGQPNTGELFF
few	TRBV4-1	TRBJ2-1	TRBD2	TGCGCCAGCAGCCAAGGACTAGCGGGAGGCGAGCAGTTCTTC	CASSQGLAGGEQFF
.	TRBV6-6	TRBJ1-2	.	TGTGCCAGCAGTTACAGGGGTGGCTACACCTTC	CASSYRGGYTF
.	TRBV4-2	TRBJ2-2	.	TGTGCCAGCAGCCAAGGTCTAACACACCGGACAGTAACCGGGGAGCTGTTTTTT	CASSQGLTHRTVTGELFF
medium-sized	TRBV5-5	TRBJ2-2	.	TGTGCCAGCAGCTTGGAGGGCTCGAACACCGGGGAGCTGTTTTTT	CASSLEGSNTGELFF
.	TRBV19	TRBJ2-7	TRBD1	TGTGCCAGTAGTATTAGTTTCGGACAGGGGATCTACGAGCAGTACTTC	CASSISFGQGIYEQYF
.	TRBV6-6	TRBJ2-7	.	TGTGCCAGCATTTCTGGGGTGTGGGAGCAGTACTTC	CASISGVWEQYF
large	TRBV4-2	TRBJ2-1	TRBD2	TGTGCCAGCAGCCAAGACCCCTTAGCGGGAGACTTCTACAATGAGCAGTTCTTC	CASSQDPLAGDFYNEQFF
.	TRBV7-3	TRBJ2-1	TRBD1	TGTGCCAGCAGCCTAGCGACAGGGGTCCCTTACAATGAGCAGTTCTTC	CASSLATGVPYNEQFF
.	TRBV11-2	TRBJ2-7	TRBD1	TGTGCCAGCAGCTCTGGGACAGGGGGCAAGGTGCAGTACTTC	CASSSGTGGKVQYF
.	TRBV11-2	TRBJ2-7	TRBD1	TGTGCCAGCAGCTTATGGCAGGACAGGGGCTACGAGCAGTACTTC	CASSLWQDRGYEQYF
few	TRBV6-8	TRBJ2-6	.	TGTGCCAGCCCAGGGCAGCGACCTTCCTCTGGGGCCAACGTCCTGACTTTC	CASPGQRPSSGANVLTF
.	TRBV15	TRBJ1-2	.	TGTGCCACCAGCAGAGATATGACAGGCGATGGCTACACCTTC	CATSRDMTGDGYTF
few	TRBV10-3	TRBJ2-2	.	TGTGCCATCTGGGCGGGCGAGGGCACCGGGGAGCTGTTTTTT	CAIWAGEGTGELFF
.	TRBV5-1	TRBJ2-7	TRBD2	TGCGCCAGCAGCTTGGCACTAGCGGCCGGCTCCTACGAGCAGTACTTC	CASSLALAAGSYEQYF
few	TRBV9	TRBJ2-1	.	TGTGCCAGCAGCGTAGAGAACTACTTCTACAATGAGCAGTTCTTC	CASSVENYFYNEQFF
few	TRBV19	TRBJ1-2	.	TGTGCCAGTAGTTCCAGGACCAGCTATGGCTACACCTTC	CASSSRTSYGYTF
few	TRBV13	TRBJ2-7	.	TGTGCCAGCAGCTCCAGGGTCCACGAGCAGTACTTC	CASSSRVHEQYF
.	TRBV19	TRBJ2-7	.	TGTGCCAGTAGTGCTGGTGGCGAGACTAAATTC	CASSAGGETKF
.	TRBV19	TRBJ1-2	.	TGTGCCAGTAAATGGGGGGGTAACTATGGCTACACCTTC	CASKWGGNYGYTF
few	TRBV2	TRBJ2-7	TRBD1	TGTGCCAGGGGGACAGGCCCTTACGAGCAGTACTTC	CARGTGPYEQYF
.	TRBV7-9	TRBJ2-7	TRBD1	TGTGCCAGCAGTCCGGACAGGCCCGAGCAGTACTTC	CASSPDRPEQYF
.	TRBV4-3	TRBJ2-1	TRBD2	TGCGCCAGCAGCCACCCGACTAGCGGGAGTGCCTACAATGAGCAGTTCTTC	CASSHPTSGSAYNEQFF
.	TRBV9	TRBJ1-2	.	TGTGCCAGCAGCGTAGATGGGGCGGGGGCCAACTATGGCTACACCTTC	CASSVDGAGANYGYTF
.	TRBV18	TRBJ2-1	.	TGTGCCACAGGGGTCTACAATGAGCAGTTCTTC	CATGVYNEQFF
few	TRBV19	TRBJ1-4	.	TGTGCCAGTAGTATGGTGGAGACAGCGGGTGAAAAACTGTTTTTT	CASSMVETAGEKLFF
.	TRBV29-1	TRBJ2-5	TRBD2	TGCAGCGTCGCAGCGGGAGCAAGCGAGACCCAGTACTTC	CSVAAGASETQYF
.	TRBV25-1	TRBJ2-7	.	TGTGCCAGCAGTGTTGGCGGGCCCTACGAGCAGTACTTC	CASSVGGPYEQYF
medium-sized	TRBV11-3	TRBJ2-7	.	TGTGCCACCTCGACCCGGGACTTCACCTACGAGCAGTACTTC	CATSTRDFTYEQYF
.	TRBV19	TRBJ1-2	.	TGTGCCAGTGTCCCGGAGGTGGGCTCTAGGGGCTACACCTTC	CASVPEVGSRGYTF
once	TRBV11-3	TRBJ2-1	TRBD2	TGTGCCAGCAGCTTCGAGACTAGCGGGTACAATGAGCAGTTCTTC	CASSFETSGYNEQFF
.	TRBV7-2	TRBJ1-1	.	TGTGCCAGCAGCTTAGGGGGACGTAACACTGAAGCTTTCTTT	CASSLGGRNTEAFF
.	TRBV5-1	TRBJ2-2	TRBD2	TGCGCCAGCAGCCAGACTAGCGGGGCTGACACCGGGGAGCTGTTTTTT	CASSQTSGADTGELFF
.	TRBV5-1	TRBJ2-5	.	TGCGCCACCGCGCAAATACCCCAAGAGACCCAGTACTTC	CATAQIPQETQYF